These 20 T cell receptor beta chains were sequenced from one sample in a study of blood T cell repertoires in COVID-19 (TCRdb year 2020). Library prep was done by the immunoSEQ multiplex PCR assay. TCRdb carries this immuneACCESS record with in-frame sequences only. Its versions omit some clonotypes, under half of them owing to an unresolved V gene in the studies checked, with the rest unexplained. This sample has fewer than 500,000 clones in its table, and over 65% of those were observed once. 1.1% of the sample goes to the ten largest clones. What was sequenced was peripheral blood. The receptors derive from a human donor with acute or convalescent COVID-19. The donor label of this sample is uncertain.

This clone has just one count. The rearrangement links TRBV6-5 to TRBJ2-5; 13 bases agree with TRBD2. Losses at the gene ends were 6 bases for V and 5 bases for J; bases not matched to a gene: 0. The CDR3 extends over 13 amino acids. Germline V CDR1 and CDR2: MNHEY, SVGAGI. The CDR3 loop is CASRTSGGETQYF. In DNA form, the CDR3 reads TGTGCCAGCAGGACTAGCGGGGGGGAGACCCAGTACTTC.

This chain uses TRBV6-5 with TRBJ1-2; 7 bases align to TRBD1. Germline CDR1 is MNHEY and CDR2 is SVGAGI. The CDR3 runs to 14 residues. The V gene end was trimmed by 4 bases and the J gene end by 4 bases; junction bases not matched to a gene: 6. The chain's CDR3 is CASSLQGHVYGYTF. The CDR3 DNA is TGTGCCAGCAGTTTACAGGGGCACGTCTATGGCTACACCTTC.

The rearrangement joins TRBV11-2 to TRBJ2-7; TRBD1 agrees at 7 bases. CDR1 is SGHAT, CDR2 FQNNGV, per germline. The CDR3 consists of 15 residues. Trimming took 1 base from V and 3 from J; bases not matched to a gene: 6. As DNA, the CDR3 is TGTGCCAGCAGCTTAGTAAACAGGGGCTACTACGAGCAGTACTTC. It translates to CASSLVNRGYYEQYF.

This rearrangement joins TRBV12-3 or TRBV12-4 to TRBJ1-1; no firm D call. V lost 3 bases and J lost 6, with 8 bases in between. CDR3 length: 12 residues. The CDR3 sequence is CASSFSVAEAFF. As DNA, the CDR3 is TGTGCCAGCAGTTTTTCAGTGGCTGAAGCTTTCTTT.

The chain has TRBV5-4 and TRBJ2-5; 10 bases align to TRBD1. CDR1 is SGHNT and CDR2 is YYREEE in the germline V gene (reference sequence). CDR3 length: 15 amino acids. V was clipped by 2 bases and J by 5 bases; unmatched bases: 6. CDR3 DNA sequence: TGTGCCAGCAGCTTTCGACAGGGGGCTAGGGAGACCCAGTACTTC. Its protein product is CASSFRQGARETQYF.

The chain recombines TRBV29-1 with TRBJ1-1, with D hard to call. Trimming took off 0 bases at V and 9 bases at J, with 8 bases between the two ends. Germline assignment: CDR1 SQVTM and CDR2 ANQGSEA. The CDR3 is 11 amino acids. The CDR3 nucleotides read TGCAGCGTTGAAGATCCGAGAAAAGCTTTCTTT. It yields the protein CSVEDPRKAFF.

As to this clone: This CDR3 is also generated by other DNA sequences in the sample. The chain combines TRBV6-5 with TRBJ2-1; 12 bases are a match to TRBD2. Germline values: CDR1 MNHEY, CDR2 SVGAGI. CDR3 size: 15 residues. The trim removed 7 bases at V and 5 bases at J, leaving 6 bases unmatched. The CDR3: CASNAGLAGNNEQFF. The CDR3 coding sequence is TGTGCCAGCAACGCGGGACTAGCGGGTAACAATGAGCAGTTCTTC.

The chain couples TRBV9 to TRBJ1-2, with TRBD1 matching 11 bases. Germline V gene sequence: CDR1 SGDLS, CDR2 YYNGEE. Trimming cost V 4 bases and J 7 bases; bases outside gene matches: 9. The length of the CDR3 is 15 residues. The CDR3: CASSKRSGTGGGYTF. CDR3 nucleotides: TGTGCCAGCAGCAAACGTTCCGGGACAGGGGGTGGCTACACCTTC. Combining the CDR3 with reference TRBV9 and TRBJ1-2 gives the whole variable domain DSGVTQTPKHLITATGQRVTLRCSPRSGDLSVYWYQQSLDQGLQFLIQYYNGEERAKGNILERFSAQQFPDLHSELNLSSLELGDSALYFCASSKRSGTGGGYTFGSGTRLTVV.

V and J are TRBV27 and TRBJ1-2; TRBD1 agrees at 8 bases. J lost 7 bases, V lost 7 bases, and 14 bases had no gene match. The CDR3 covers 15 residues. The germline gives CDR1 MNHEY, CDR2 SMNVEV (reference sequence). DNA for the CDR3: TGTGCCAGCACCTTGCTAGGAGACAGGGGCTCTGGCTACACCTTC. It encodes CASTLLGDRGSGYTF.

Concerning this clone: Other DNA sequences in the sample encode the same CDR3. This chain links TRBV5-6 with TRBJ1-1; D is unresolved. The CDR3 consists of 14 residues. CDR1 is SGHDT and CDR2 is YYEEEE in the germline V gene. The ends were cut back, 1 base at V and 0 bases at J, with 7 bases in the middle. In nucleotides, the CDR3 is TGTGCCAGCAGCTTGTTAGAAATGAACACTGAAGCTTTCTTT. Translating it yields CASSLLEMNTEAFF.

The rearrangement links TRBV28 to TRBJ1-2; 9 bases agree with TRBD1. This CDR3 has 12 amino acids. CDR1 and CDR2 from the germline V gene are MDHEN and SYDVKM. The ends lost 7 bases at V and 9 bases at J; junction bases unmatched: 6. The CDR3 nucleotides read TGTGCCAGCACTCTGGGACAGGGCCGCTACACCTTC. This translates into CASTLGQGRYTF.

The V call is TRBV2, the J call TRBJ2-1; 13 bases map to TRBD2. The CDR3 has 15 residues. Unmatched junction bases numbered 3, after V lost 6 bases and J lost 4 bases. Germline lookup yields CDR1 SNHLY and CDR2 FYNNEI. CDR3 nucleotide sequence: TGTGCCAGCAGACTAGCGGGGGGGGCGTACAATGAGCAGTTCTTC. This gives the protein CASRLAGGAYNEQFF. Looking up the rest from reference TRBV2 and TRBJ2-1 gives the full variable domain: EPEVTQTPSHQVTQMGQEVILRCVPISNHLYFYWYRQILGQKVEFLVSFYNNEISEKSEIFDDQFSVERPDGSNFTLKIRSTKLEDSAMYFCASRLAGGAYNEQFFGPGTRLTVL.

The V gene is TRBV12-3 or TRBV12-4, the J gene TRBJ1-5; D possibly corresponds to TRBD1 (6 bases). Trimming shortened V by 6 bases and J by 7 bases, and 13 bases separated the two germline ends. The CDR3 consists of 13 residues. The CDR3 DNA sequence: TGTGCCAGCAGCCCCGGGGGGCGGCAGCCCCAGCATTTT. This translates into CASSPGGRQPQHF.

The chain uses TRBV6-1 and TRBJ1-1; possible D gene TRBD1, 5 bases. The CDR3 is made up of 14 amino acids. Trimming stripped 3 bases from V and 1 base from J, with 9 bases between. CDR1 and CDR2 from the germline V gene are MNHNS and SASEGT. The CDR3 sequence: CASSEYGGNTEAFF. The DNA of the CDR3 is TGTGCCAGCAGTGAGTACGGGGGGAACACTGAAGCTTTCTTT.

The chain links TRBV6-5 to TRBJ2-3; 7 bases are a match to TRBD1. Germline CDR1 is MNHEY and CDR2 is SVGAGI. The CDR3 is made up of 15 amino acids. The J segment lost 4 bases and the V segment lost 6 bases, leaving 10 bases of the junction unmatched. The CDR3 protein is CASSLRQGVADTQYF. CDR3 nucleotides: TGTGCCAGCAGCCTTAGACAGGGTGTGGCAGATACGCAGTATTTT.

The chain uses TRBV27 and TRBJ2-1, with TRBD2 as a possible D gene (5 bases). The CDR3 spans 15 residues. The ends were cut back, 5 bases at V and 6 bases at J, with 17 bases in the middle. Germline V gene lookup returns CDR1 MNHEY and CDR2 SMNVEV (reference sequence). CDR3 in amino acids: CASSRTRRSINEQFF. CDR3 DNA: TGTGCCAGCAGTCGAACTAGAAGGTCGATCAATGAGCAGTTCTTC.

This chain uses TRBV5-4 with TRBJ1-6; 7 bases are shared with TRBD1. V lost 5 bases to trimming and J lost 7 bases; unmatched junction nucleotides: 9. The CDR3 is 15 amino acids. The germline V gene has CDR1 SGHNT and CDR2 YYREEE (reference sequence). CDR3: CASRPGQSGNSPLHF. DNA of the CDR3: TGTGCCAGCAGACCGGGACAGTCGGGGAATTCACCCCTCCACTTT.

V usage is TRBV5-6 and J usage is TRBJ2-5; possibly TRBD1 for D (5 bases). Germline V gene data show CDR1 as SGHDT and CDR2 as YYEEEE. Trimming removed 0 bases from V and 2 bases from J, with 8 bases in between. The CDR3 runs to 14 residues. The CDR3: CASSLEDTQETQYF. In DNA form, the CDR3 reads TGTGCCAGCAGCTTGGAGGACACGCAAGAGACCCAGTACTTC.

The rearrangement uses TRBV11-2 and TRBJ1-1; 7 nucleotides agree with TRBD1. This CDR3 has 14 residues. J was trimmed by 7 bases and V by 3 bases; bases with no gene match: 8. Germline values: CDR1 SGHAT, CDR2 FQNNGV. The CDR3 loop reads CASSFTDRAREAFF. In nucleotides, the CDR3 is TGTGCCAGCAGCTTTACCGACAGGGCCCGTGAAGCTTTCTTT.

The gene calls are TRBV3-1 (or the pseudogene TRBV3-2) and TRBJ2-7, with TRBD2 matching 8 bases. Germline V lookup: CDR1 LGHDT, CDR2 YNNKEL (reference sequence). Germline trimming cut 6 bases from V and 0 bases from J; bases unmatched to any gene: 4. The CDR3 contains 14 residues. CDR3 protein: CASSRSGGSYEQYF. CDR3 coding DNA: TGTGCCAGCAGTCGCAGCGGGGGCTCCTACGAGCAGTACTTC.